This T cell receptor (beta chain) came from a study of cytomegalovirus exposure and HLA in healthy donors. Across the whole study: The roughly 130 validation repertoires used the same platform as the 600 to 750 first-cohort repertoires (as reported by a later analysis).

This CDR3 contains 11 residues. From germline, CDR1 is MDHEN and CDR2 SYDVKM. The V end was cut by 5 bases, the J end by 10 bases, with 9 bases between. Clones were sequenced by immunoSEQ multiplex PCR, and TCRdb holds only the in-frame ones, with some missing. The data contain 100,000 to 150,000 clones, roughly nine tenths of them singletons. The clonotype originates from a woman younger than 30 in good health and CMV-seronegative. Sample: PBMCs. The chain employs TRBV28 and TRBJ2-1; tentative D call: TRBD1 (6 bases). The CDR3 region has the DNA TGTGCCAGCAGTCCCAGGGGAGAGCAGTTCTTC. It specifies CASSPRGEQFF.